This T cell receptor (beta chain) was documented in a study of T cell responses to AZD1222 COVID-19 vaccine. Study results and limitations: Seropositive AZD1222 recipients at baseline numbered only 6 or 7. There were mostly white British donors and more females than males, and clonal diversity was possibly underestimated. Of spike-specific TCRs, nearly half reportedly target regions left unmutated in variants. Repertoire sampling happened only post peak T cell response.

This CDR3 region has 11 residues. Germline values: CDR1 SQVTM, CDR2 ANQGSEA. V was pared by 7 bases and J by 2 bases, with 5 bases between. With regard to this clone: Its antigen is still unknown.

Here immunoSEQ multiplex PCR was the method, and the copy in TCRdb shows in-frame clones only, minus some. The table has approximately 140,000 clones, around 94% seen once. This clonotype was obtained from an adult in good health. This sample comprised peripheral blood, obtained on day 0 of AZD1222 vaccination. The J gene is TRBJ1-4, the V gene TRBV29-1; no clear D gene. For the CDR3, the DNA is TGCAGCGGACGTACTAATGAAAAACTGTTTTTT. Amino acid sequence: CSGRTNEKLFF.